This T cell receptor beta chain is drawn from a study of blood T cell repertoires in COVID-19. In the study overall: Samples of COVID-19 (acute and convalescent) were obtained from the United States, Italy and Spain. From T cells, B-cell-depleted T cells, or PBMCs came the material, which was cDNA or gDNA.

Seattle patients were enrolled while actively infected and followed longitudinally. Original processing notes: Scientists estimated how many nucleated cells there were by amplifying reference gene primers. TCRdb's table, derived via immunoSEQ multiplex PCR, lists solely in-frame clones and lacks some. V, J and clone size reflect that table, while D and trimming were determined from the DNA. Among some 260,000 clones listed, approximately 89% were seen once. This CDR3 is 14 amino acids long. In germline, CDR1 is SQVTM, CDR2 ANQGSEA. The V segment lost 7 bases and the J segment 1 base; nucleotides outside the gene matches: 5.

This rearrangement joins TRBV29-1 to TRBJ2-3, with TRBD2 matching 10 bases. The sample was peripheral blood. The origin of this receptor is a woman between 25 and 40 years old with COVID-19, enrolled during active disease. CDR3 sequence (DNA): TGCAGCGCCTCAGCGGGGGGGGGCACAGATACGCAGTATTTT. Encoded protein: CSASAGGGTDTQYF.